This T cell receptor beta chain came from a study of early T cells in non-severe SARS-CoV-2 infection. Whole-study context: RNA in bulk from unsorted whole blood was sequenced, and chains were unpaired. Study conclusions and caveats: VDJdb matching favored anti-spike CD8 responses, missing private and CD4 specificities.

Attachment of unique molecular identifiers was made to individual cDNA molecules. TCRdb passed the 5' RACE reads through MiXCR, listing each CDR3 protein once. The sample lists approximately 76,000 distinct CDR3 sequences; more than 13% were seen once. This clonotype was seen at least ten times. Its antigen is currently unknown. V shed 5 bases and J 8 bases; nucleotides not matched to a gene: 2. CDR1 is SEHNR and CDR2 is FQNEAQ in the germline V gene (reference sequence). The CDR3 has 13 residues. The sequenced sample consisted of whole blood. This chain uses TRBV7-9 with TRBJ1-6; 8 bases match TRBD1. This sequence was found in an adult who was a healthcare worker with PCR-confirmed SARS-CoV-2 infection or an uninfected control (not recorded which). The CDR3 nucleotides are TGTGCCAGCAGCCGGGACAGGTATTCACCCCTCCACTTT. Protein: CASSRDRYSPLHF.